Listed here is a single T cell receptor beta chain. The sample belongs to a study of shared clonotypes between healthy human individuals. Measured with immunoSEQ multiplex PCR; TCRdb has only the in-frame clones, and not every one. Here the sample spans 730,000 or so clones, approximately 79% being singletons. The ends were cut back, 0 bases at V and 4 bases at J, with 8 bases in the middle. CDR3 length: 14 amino acids. Looked up from germline, CDR1 is SGHRS and CDR2 is YFSETQ. Sequenced sample: memory CD4+ T cells sorted from blood. The sample's subset: CD45RA-negative fraction. The receptor comes from a woman between 25 and 40 years old in good health. The V call is TRBV5-1, the J call TRBJ1-5; D gene ambiguous. The CDR3 here is CASSLGQSNQPQHF. In nucleotides, the CDR3 is TGCGCCAGCAGCTTGGGGCAGTCAAATCAGCCCCAGCATTTT. The full variable domain, its missing parts supplied by reference TRBV5-1 and TRBJ1-5, is KAGVTQTPRYLIKTRGQQVTLSCSPISGHRSVSWYQQTPGQGLQFLFEYFSETQRNKGNFPGRFSGRQFSNSRSEMNVSTLELGDSALYLCASSLGQSNQPQHFGDGTRLSIL.